The source of this T cell receptor beta chain is a study of Tregs in tolerant kidney transplant recipients. Sequenced by immunoSEQ multiplex PCR; TCRdb stores in-frame clones only, minus some. Of approximately 260,000 clones listed, 65% to 85% are singletons. In regard to this clone: Its antigen is unknown.

CDR3 size: 14 residues. CDR1 and CDR2 from the germline V gene are SGDLS and YYNGEE. V was clipped by 4 bases and J by 3 bases; unmatched bases: 4. Overall study findings and caveats: The small number of patients limits these findings pending further validation. Expanding Tregs on activated donor B cells appeared to best identify donor-specific TCRbeta clones.

This clonotype originated in a human donor in good health. What was sequenced was CD4+ T cells from blood. This chain links TRBV9 with TRBJ2-5; 9 bases align to TRBD2. CDR3 nucleotide sequence: TGTGCCAGCAGCTATGGCGGGGGGGAAGAGACCCAGTACTTC. It is translated as CASSYGGGEETQYF.